The 5 T cell receptor beta chains in this list originate from one sample, sequenced in a study of beta chain features in type 1 diabetes. The whole isolated RNA underwent reverse transcription, so sequencing captured expressed TCRB transcripts. Assay: immunoSEQ multiplex PCR; the TCRdb copy retains only in-frame clones and omits some. Altogether about 220,000 clones are present, approximately 10% being singletons, with the ten largest covering 1% to 1.5%. The sequenced sample was central memory CD4+ T cells from blood. The receptors here all came from a man aged 18 to 29 in good health.

Here the CDR3 reads CASSLRQSATEAFF. Written as DNA, the CDR3 is TGTGCCAGCAGCTTGAGACAGAGCGCCACTGAAGCTTTCTTT. This chain links TRBV7-2 with TRBJ1-1; D might be TRBD1 (5 bases). The CDR3 is 14 residues long. Trimming shortened V by 3 bases and J by 4 bases, and 12 bases separated the two germline ends. Germline CDR1 is SGHTA and CDR2 is FQGNSA.

The genes are TRBV30 and TRBJ1-5; the D is unclear. V dropped 0 bases and J dropped 3 bases, with 9 bases sitting between them. Germline V gene lookup returns CDR1 GTSNPN and CDR2 SVGIG (reference sequence). This CDR3 spans 14 amino acids. In nucleotides, the CDR3 is TGTGCCTGGAGTGTCAGGAGCCTCAATCAGCCCCAGCATTTT. This codes for CAWSVRSLNQPQHF.

This chain links TRBV9 with TRBJ2-5, with 8 bases fitting TRBD2. The CDR3 sequence is 15 residues long. CDR1 and CDR2 from the germline V gene are SGDLS and YYNGEE. J was trimmed by 3 bases and V by 1 base; bases with no gene match: 5. CDR3 in amino acids: CASSVTQLAEETQYF. CDR3 DNA sequence: TGTGCCAGCAGCGTAACCCAACTAGCGGAAGAGACCCAGTACTTC.

The chain uses TRBV7-7 and TRBJ2-1, with 7 nucleotides matching TRBD2. V shed 6 bases and J 7 bases; nucleotides not matched to a gene: 12. The germline CDR1 and CDR2 sequences are SSHAT and FNYEAQ (reference sequence). The CDR3 is made up of 15 amino acids. CDR3 DNA sequence: TGTGCCAGCAGTTCAACGGGCCCGGGAGGTAATGAGCAGTTCTTC. Translation gives CASSSTGPGGNEQFF.

This clone occurred many times. The V call is TRBV30, the J call TRBJ1-1; D may be TRBD1 (6 bases). CDR1 and CDR2 from the germline V gene are GTSNPN and SVGIG (reference sequence). This CDR3 has 13 residues. Trimming cost V 4 bases and J 1 base, with 10 bases left between them. In DNA form, the CDR3 reads TGTGCCTGGAACAGGGACCCGAACACTGAAGCTTTCTTT. Its protein is CAWNRDPNTEAFF.